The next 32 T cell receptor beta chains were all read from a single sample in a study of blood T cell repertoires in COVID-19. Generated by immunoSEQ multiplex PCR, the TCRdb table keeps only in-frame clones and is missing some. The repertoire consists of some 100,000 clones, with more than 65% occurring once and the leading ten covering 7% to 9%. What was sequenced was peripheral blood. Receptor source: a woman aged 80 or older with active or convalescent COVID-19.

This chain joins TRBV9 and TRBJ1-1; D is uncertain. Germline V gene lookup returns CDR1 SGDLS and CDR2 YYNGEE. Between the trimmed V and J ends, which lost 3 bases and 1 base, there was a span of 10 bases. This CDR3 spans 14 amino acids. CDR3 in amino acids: CASSASQRNTEAFF. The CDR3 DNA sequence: TGTGCCAGCAGCGCGTCACAGAGGAACACTGAAGCTTTCTTT.

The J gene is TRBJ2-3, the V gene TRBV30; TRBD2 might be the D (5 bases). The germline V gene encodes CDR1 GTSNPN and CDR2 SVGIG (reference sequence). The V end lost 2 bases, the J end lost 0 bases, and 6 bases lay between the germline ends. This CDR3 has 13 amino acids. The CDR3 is CAWSSGSTDTQYF. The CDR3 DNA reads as TGTGCCTGGAGTAGCGGTAGCACAGATACGCAGTATTTT. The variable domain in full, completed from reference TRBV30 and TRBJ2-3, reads SQTIHQWPATLVQPVGSPLSLECTVEGTSNPNLYWYRQAAGRGLQLLFYSVGIGQISSEVPQNLSASRPQDRQFILSSKKLLLSDSGFYLCAWSSGSTDTQYFGPGTRLTVL.

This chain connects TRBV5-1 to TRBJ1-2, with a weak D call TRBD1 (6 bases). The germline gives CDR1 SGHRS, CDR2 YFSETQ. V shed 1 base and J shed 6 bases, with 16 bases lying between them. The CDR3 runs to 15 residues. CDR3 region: CASSLSRRSGDGYTF. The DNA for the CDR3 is TGCGCCAGCAGCTTGTCCAGGCGATCAGGGGATGGCTACACCTTC.

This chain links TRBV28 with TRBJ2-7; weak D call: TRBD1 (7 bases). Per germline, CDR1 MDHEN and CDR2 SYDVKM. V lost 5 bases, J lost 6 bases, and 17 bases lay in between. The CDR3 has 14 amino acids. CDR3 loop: CASSRQGWGGEQYF. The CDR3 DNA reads TGTGCCAGCAGTAGACAGGGATGGGGAGGCGAGCAGTACTTC. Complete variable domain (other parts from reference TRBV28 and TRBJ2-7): DVKVTQSSRYLVKRTGEKVFLECVQDMDHENMFWYRQDPGLGLRLIYFSYDVKMKEKGDIPEGYSVSREKKERFSLILESASTNQTSMYLCASSRQGWGGEQYFGPGTRLTVT.

The CDR3 sequence is CAISESTSVSGELFF. The CDR3 bases are TGTGCCATCAGTGAGTCGACTAGCGTGTCGGGGGAGCTGTTTTTT. The genes are TRBV10-3 and TRBJ2-2, with 8 bases lining up with TRBD2. Germline loops: CDR1 ENHRY, CDR2 SYGVKD. Trimming removed 0 bases from V and 8 bases from J; junction bases left unmatched: 5. This CDR3 region has 15 residues.

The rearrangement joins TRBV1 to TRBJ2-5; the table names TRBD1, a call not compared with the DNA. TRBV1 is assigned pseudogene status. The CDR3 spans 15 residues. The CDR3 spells CTSSCWCSRGETQYF. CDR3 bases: TGCACCAGCAGCTGCTGGTGTAGCAGGGGTGAGACCCAGTACTTC.

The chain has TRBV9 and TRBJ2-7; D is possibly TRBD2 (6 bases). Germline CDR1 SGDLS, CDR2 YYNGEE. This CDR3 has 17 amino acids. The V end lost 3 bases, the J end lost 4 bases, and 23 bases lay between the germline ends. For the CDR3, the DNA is TGTGCCAGCAGCGACGGACCGGGGTCACTAGCACAATACGAGCAGTACTTC. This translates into CASSDGPGSLAQYEQYF.

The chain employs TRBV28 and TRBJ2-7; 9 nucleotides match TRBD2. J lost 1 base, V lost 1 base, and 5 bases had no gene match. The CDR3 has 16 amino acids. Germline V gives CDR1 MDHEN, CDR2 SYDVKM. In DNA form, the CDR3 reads TGTGCCAGCAGTTTATTGGTAGCGGGGGAGTCCTACGAGCAGTACTTC. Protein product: CASSLLVAGESYEQYF. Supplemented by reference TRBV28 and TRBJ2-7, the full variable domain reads DVKVTQSSRYLVKRTGEKVFLECVQDMDHENMFWYRQDPGLGLRLIYFSYDVKMKEKGDIPEGYSVSREKKERFSLILESASTNQTSMYLCASSLLVAGESYEQYFGPGTRLTVT.

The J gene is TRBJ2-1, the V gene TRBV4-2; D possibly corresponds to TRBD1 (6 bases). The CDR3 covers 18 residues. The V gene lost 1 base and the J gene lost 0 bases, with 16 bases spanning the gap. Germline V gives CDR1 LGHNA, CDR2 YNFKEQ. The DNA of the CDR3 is TGTGCCAGCAGCCAAGGGACGACAGGCATAAGCTCCTACAATGAGCAGTTCTTC. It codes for CASSQGTTGISSYNEQFF.

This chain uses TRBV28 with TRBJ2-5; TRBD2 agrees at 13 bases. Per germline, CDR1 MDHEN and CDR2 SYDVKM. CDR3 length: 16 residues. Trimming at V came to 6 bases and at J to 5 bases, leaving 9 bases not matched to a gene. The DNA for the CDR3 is TGTGCCAGCAGACATGGACTAGCGGGAGTACGGGAGACCCAGTACTTC. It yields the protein CASRHGLAGVRETQYF.

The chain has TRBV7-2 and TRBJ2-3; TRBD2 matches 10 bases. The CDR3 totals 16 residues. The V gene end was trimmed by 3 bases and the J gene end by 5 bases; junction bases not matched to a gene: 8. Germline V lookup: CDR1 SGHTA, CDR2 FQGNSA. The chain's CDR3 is CASSFTIAGGVDTQYF. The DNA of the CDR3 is TGTGCCAGCAGCTTTACCATAGCGGGAGGTGTAGATACGCAGTATTTT.

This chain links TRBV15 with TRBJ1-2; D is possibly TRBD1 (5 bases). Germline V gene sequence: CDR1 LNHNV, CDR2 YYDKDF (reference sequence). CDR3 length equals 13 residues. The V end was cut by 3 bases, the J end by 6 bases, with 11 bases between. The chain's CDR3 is CATSRSWGDGYTF. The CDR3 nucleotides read TGTGCCACCAGCAGGTCGTGGGGGGATGGCTACACCTTC.

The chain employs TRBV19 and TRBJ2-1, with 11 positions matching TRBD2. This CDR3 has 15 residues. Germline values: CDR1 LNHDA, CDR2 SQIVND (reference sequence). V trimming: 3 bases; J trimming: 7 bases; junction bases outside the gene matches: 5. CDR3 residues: CASSIIAGGPNEQFF. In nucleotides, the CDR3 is TGTGCCAGTAGTATTATAGCGGGAGGGCCGAATGAGCAGTTCTTC.

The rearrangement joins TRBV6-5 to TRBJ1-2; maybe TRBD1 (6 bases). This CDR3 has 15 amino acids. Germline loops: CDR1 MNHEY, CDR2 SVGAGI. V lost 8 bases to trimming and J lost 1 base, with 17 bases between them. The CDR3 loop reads CASQTGLNHNYGYTF. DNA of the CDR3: TGTGCCAGCCAGACAGGCCTCAACCATAACTATGGCTACACCTTC.

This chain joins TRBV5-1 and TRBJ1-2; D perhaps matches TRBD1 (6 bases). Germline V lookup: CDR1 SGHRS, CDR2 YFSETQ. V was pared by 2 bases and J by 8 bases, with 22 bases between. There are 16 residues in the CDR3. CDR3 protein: CASSFGSTGEYVGYTF. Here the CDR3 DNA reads TGCGCCAGCAGCTTCGGATCGACAGGAGAATATGTCGGCTACACCTTC.

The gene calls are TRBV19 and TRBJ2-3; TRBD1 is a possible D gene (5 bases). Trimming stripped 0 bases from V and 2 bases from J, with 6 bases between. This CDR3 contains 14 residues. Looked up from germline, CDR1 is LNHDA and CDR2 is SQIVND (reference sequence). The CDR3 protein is CASSIEDTTDTQYF. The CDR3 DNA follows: TGTGCCAGTAGTATAGAGGACACCACAGATACGCAGTATTTT.

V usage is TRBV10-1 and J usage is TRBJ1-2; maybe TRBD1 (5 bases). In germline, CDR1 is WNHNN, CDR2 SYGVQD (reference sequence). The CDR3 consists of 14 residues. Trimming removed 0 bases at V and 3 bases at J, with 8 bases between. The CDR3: CASSESTDHYGYTF. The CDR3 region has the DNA TGCGCCAGCAGTGAGTCGACAGACCACTATGGCTACACCTTC.

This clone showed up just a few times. CDR3 protein: CATSDLTGVVETQYF. In DNA form, the CDR3 reads TGTGCCACCAGTGATTTGACAGGGGTAGTGGAGACCCAGTACTTC. V usage is TRBV24-1 and J usage is TRBJ2-5; 7 bases line up with TRBD1. The CDR3 spans 15 residues. The germline V gene has CDR1 KGHDR and CDR2 SFDVKD. V trimming: 0 bases; J trimming: 5 bases; junction bases outside the gene matches: 5.

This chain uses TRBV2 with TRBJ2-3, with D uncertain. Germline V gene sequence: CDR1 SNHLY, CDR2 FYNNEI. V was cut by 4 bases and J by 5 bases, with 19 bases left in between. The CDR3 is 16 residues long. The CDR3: CASSARVRLILDTQYF. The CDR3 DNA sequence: TGTGCCAGCAGTGCCCGGGTCCGACTTATATTAGATACGCAGTATTTT.

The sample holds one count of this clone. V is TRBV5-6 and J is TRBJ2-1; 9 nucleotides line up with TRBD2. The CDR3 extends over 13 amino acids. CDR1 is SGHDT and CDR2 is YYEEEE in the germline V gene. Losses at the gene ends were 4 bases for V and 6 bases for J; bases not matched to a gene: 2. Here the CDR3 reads CASSPAGGNEQFF. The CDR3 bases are TGTGCCAGCAGCCCAGCGGGAGGCAATGAGCAGTTCTTC.

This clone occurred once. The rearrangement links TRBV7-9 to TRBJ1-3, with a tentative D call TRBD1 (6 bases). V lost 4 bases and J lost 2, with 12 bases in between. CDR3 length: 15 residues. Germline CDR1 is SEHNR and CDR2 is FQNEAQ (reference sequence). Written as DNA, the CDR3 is TGTGCCAGCAGCTCCCTACAGGGACCTGGAAACACCATATATTTT. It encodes CASSSLQGPGNTIYF.

The CDR3 loop is CASSSGQGMNTEAFF. The CDR3 DNA reads as TGTGCCAGCAGTTCAGGACAGGGAATGAACACTGAAGCTTTCTTT. The V and J genes are TRBV6-2 or TRBV6-3 and TRBJ1-1, with 8 bases aligning to TRBD1. V was pared by 4 bases and J by 0 bases, with 4 bases of the junction left unmatched. The CDR3 is made up of 15 amino acids. CDR1 and CDR2 (germline): MNHEY, SVGEGT.

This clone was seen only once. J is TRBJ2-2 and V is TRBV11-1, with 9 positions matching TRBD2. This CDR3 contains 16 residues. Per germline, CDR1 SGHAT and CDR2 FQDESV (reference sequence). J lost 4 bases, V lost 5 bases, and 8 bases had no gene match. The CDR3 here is CASSPRASGITGELFF. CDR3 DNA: TGTGCCAGCAGCCCACGGGCTAGCGGGATCACCGGGGAGCTGTTTTTT.

The CDR3 DNA sequence: TGTGCCAGCAGCCCGAGACAGGGAGAAATACCCCTCCACTTT. It yields the protein CASSPRQGEIPLHF. The chain combines TRBV2 with TRBJ1-6, with TRBD1 identical over 7 bases. The CDR3 runs to 14 residues. Germline-derived CDR1 and CDR2 are SNHLY and FYNNEI. J was trimmed by 12 bases and V by 6 bases; bases with no gene match: 11.

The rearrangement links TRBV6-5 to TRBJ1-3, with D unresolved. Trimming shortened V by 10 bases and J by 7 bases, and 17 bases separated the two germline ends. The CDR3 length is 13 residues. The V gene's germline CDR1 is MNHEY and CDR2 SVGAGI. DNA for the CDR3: TGTGCCATCCTGGCCCCTATGGAGAACACCATATATTTT. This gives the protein CAILAPMENTIYF.

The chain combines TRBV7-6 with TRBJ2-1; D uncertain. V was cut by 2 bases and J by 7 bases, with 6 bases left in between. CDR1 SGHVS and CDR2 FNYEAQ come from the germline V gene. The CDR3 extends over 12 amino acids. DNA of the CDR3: TGTGCCAGCAGCTTAATCGAGAATGAGCAGTTCTTC. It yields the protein CASSLIENEQFF.

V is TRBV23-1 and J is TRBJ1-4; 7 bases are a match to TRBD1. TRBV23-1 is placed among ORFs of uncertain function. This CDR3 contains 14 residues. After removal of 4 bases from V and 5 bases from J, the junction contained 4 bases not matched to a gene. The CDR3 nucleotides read TGCGCCAGCAGTCGGGACAGACCCAATGAAAAACTGTTTTTT. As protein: CASSRDRPNEKLFF.

The CDR3 spells CASSPTRAEQFF. The DNA for the CDR3 is TGTGCCAGCAGCCCGACTCGAGCTGAGCAGTTCTTC. This chain joins TRBV27 and TRBJ2-1; D not certain. Deletions cut 6 bases from V and 9 bases from J, with 12 bases between. CDR3 length: 12 amino acids. Germline V gene sequence: CDR1 MNHEY, CDR2 SMNVEV (reference sequence).

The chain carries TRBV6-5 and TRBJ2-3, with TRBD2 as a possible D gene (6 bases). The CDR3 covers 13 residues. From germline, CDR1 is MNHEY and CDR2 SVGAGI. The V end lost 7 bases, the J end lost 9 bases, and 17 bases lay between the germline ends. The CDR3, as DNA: TGTGCCAGCACCCCGACTAGGGGTGAAACGCAGTATTTT. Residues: CASTPTRGETQYF.

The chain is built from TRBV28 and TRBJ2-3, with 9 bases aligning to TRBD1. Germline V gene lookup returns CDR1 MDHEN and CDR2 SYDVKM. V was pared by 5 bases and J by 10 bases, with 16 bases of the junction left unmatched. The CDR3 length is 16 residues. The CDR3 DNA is TGTGCCAGCAGTGGGACAGGGTCTCATTATTCCGTGGCGCAGTATTTT. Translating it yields CASSGTGSHYSVAQYF.

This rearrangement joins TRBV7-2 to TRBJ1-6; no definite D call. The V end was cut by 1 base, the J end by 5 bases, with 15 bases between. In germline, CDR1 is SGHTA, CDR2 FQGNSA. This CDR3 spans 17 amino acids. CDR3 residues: CASSLGLGGFDNSPLHF. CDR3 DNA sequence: TGTGCCAGCAGCTTAGGGCTAGGCGGGTTCGATAATTCACCCCTCCACTTT.

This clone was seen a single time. The CDR3 DNA reads as TGTGCCAGCAGTCCCCGGGAGATCGGACAGCCCCAGCATTTT. This gives the protein CASSPREIGQPQHF. The rearrangement joins TRBV27 to TRBJ1-5, with D hard to call. The length of the CDR3 is 14 residues. Germline V gives CDR1 MNHEY, CDR2 SMNVEV (reference sequence). The V gene lost 5 bases and the J gene lost 7 bases, with 15 bases spanning the gap.